This is a list of T cell receptor beta chains from one sample in a study of cytomegalovirus exposure and HLA in healthy donors. Produced via immunoSEQ multiplex PCR; TCRdb's table is partial and in-frame only. This sample carries 150,000 to 200,000 clones, 75% of them seen once, and the ten largest clones take around 3%. The sample taken for sequencing was PBMCs. The receptors shown here come from a woman in her forties or fifties in good health and CMV-seropositive. CDR3s include the opening cysteine and the closing phenylalanine or tryptophan. The D gene is left open where the match is weak. Clone size is stated in some rows and not others, as once, few, many or a class when expanded.

v_call	j_call	clone_size	d_call	cdr3_nt	cdr3_aa
TRBV6-1	TRBJ1-1	.	.	TGTGCCAGCAGTGATGCAGGTGAAGCTTTCTTT	CASSDAGEAFF
TRBV18	TRBJ1-1	few	TRBD1	TGTGCCAGCTCAGACACGACAGGGGGCGTAGGGGCTTTCTTT	CASSDTTGGVGAFF
TRBV27	TRBJ2-2	.	TRBD1	TGTGCCAGTGCTTCTGGACAGGCAGGCGACACCGGGGAGCTGTTTTTT	CASASGQAGDTGELFF
TRBV2	TRBJ2-4	.	.	TGTGCCAGCGTAGTGGAGAGGAAAAACATTCAGCACTTC	CASVVERKNIQHF
TRBV2	TRBJ2-7	few	.	TGCGCTACGTCCTGGTTGGAGCAGTACTTC	CATSWLEQYF
TRBV6-1	TRBJ1-5	.	.	TGTGCCAGCAGCGGAGAAGGCTCTCAGCCCCAGCATTTT	CASSGEGSQPQHF
TRBV9	TRBJ2-7	few	TRBD1	TGTGCCAGCAGCGCCGGGACAGGGACCGAGCAGTACTTC	CASSAGTGTEQYF
TRBV4-1	TRBJ2-5	few	.	TGCGCCAGCAGCCACGTCCCGACCCAGTACTTC	CASSHVPTQYF
TRBV6-6	TRBJ2-7	.	TRBD1	TGTGCCAGCAGTCGGGACAGGGAGAGCGAGCAGTACTTC	CASSRDRESEQYF
TRBV2	TRBJ1-1	once	.	TGTGCCAGCAGTATGGAGGGCCAGAACACTGAAGCTTTCTTT	CASSMEGQNTEAFF
TRBV2	TRBJ2-2	.	TRBD1	TGTGCCAGCAGGGGGACAGGGAACACCGGGGAGCTGTTTTTT	CASRGTGNTGELFF
TRBV7-2	TRBJ1-1	.	.	TGTGCCAGCAGCGGCAGGGTGTGGGGAGCTTTCTTT	CASSGRVWGAFF
TRBV6-5	TRBJ1-6	.	TRBD1	TGTGCCAGCAGTAAACAGGGGGTCGGTTCACCCCTCCACTTT	CASSKQGVGSPLHF
TRBV19	TRBJ1-2	.	TRBD1	TGTGCCAGTAGTACTGGGACAGGGGGCAACTATGGCTACACCTTC	CASSTGTGGNYGYTF
TRBV27	TRBJ2-1	.	TRBD1	TGTGCCAGCAGGAGGACAGGGACCACTACAGGCGCGCAGTTCTTC	CASRRTGTTTGAQFF
TRBV18	TRBJ1-1	few	.	TGTGCCAGCTCAAGTCCCCTCAGGACTGAAGCTTTCTTT	CASSSPLRTEAFF
TRBV2	TRBJ1-2	.	.	TGTGCCAGCAGTATTACCGAGATCTATGGCTACACCTTC	CASSITEIYGYTF
TRBV27	TRBJ1-2	.	.	TGTGCCAGCAGTTTATCGGGAGGGGCAGGTGGCTACACCTTC	CASSLSGGAGGYTF
TRBV5-1	TRBJ2-5	.	TRBD2	TGCGCCAGCAGGTCGGGGGGACGCCAAGAGACCCAGTACTTC	CASRSGGRQETQYF
TRBV6-6	TRBJ2-3	.	.	TGTGCCAGCCGCAGCGGAGATACGCAGTATTTT	CASRSGDTQYF
TRBV5-8	TRBJ2-1	.	.	TGTGCCAGCAGGCGGAGGACAGTCCACAATGAGCAGTTCTTC	CASRRRTVHNEQFF
TRBV2	TRBJ1-1	once	TRBD1	TGTGCCAGCAATATACAGGGGGAGGGTGAAGCTTTCTTT	CASNIQGEGEAFF
TRBV10-1	TRBJ1-5	.	.	TGCGCCAGCAGTGTGATGGGCCTTCCGTCGGCCCAGCATTTT	CASSVMGLPSAQHF
TRBV15	TRBJ2-7	.	.	TGTGCCACGTCAAGGGGAGGGGGGAGCTCCTACGAGCAGTACTTC	CATSRGGGSSYEQYF
TRBV19	TRBJ1-5	.	.	TGTGCCAGTCTTCCGGACTCCCACGGCAGCAATCAGCCCCAGCATTTT	CASLPDSHGSNQPQHF